The text below deals with one T cell receptor (beta chain). The method was immunoSEQ multiplex PCR; TCRdb's version includes in-frame clones alone and lacks a portion of them. The sample consists of about 220,000 clones, around three quarters of them appearing once. From germline, CDR1 is LNHDA and CDR2 SQIVND (reference sequence). The CDR3 covers 15 residues. Trimming shortened V by 4 bases and J by 0 bases, and 12 bases separated the two germline ends. The data are from a study of blood T cell repertoires in COVID-19. As for the study in general: Samples came from the United States, Italy and Spain, spanning acute and convalescent COVID-19.

This TCR derives from a woman aged 70-85 years with acute or convalescent COVID-19. The V call is TRBV19, the J call TRBJ1-1; tentatively, D is TRBD1 (5 bases). Sequencing input: peripheral blood. This CDR3 is CASSKYPGVNTEAFF. CDR3 DNA sequence: TGTGCCAGTAGTAAGTACCCGGGGGTGAACACTGAAGCTTTCTTT.